The 19 T cell receptor beta chains given below trace back to one sample, sequenced in a study of blood T cell repertoires in COVID-19. Assay: immunoSEQ multiplex PCR; the TCRdb copy retains only in-frame clones and omits some. The sample has 250,000 or so clones, around 90% seen once; the top ten hold 4.1%. Material for sequencing was PBMCs or T cells enriched from blood (not recorded which). The receptors were sampled from a woman aged 25 to 39 with acute COVID-19.

The rearrangement uses TRBV6-6 and TRBJ2-2; TRBD1 is a possible D gene (6 bases). Trimming took off 4 bases at V and 2 bases at J, with 14 bases between the two ends. The CDR3 is made up of 16 amino acids. CDR1 is MNHNY and CDR2 is SVGAGI in the germline V gene (reference sequence). The CDR3 nucleotides are TGTGCCAGCAGTTCTACCGGACAGCCTAACACCGGGGAGCTGTTTTTT. Translating gives CASSSTGQPNTGELFF.

This clone appeared a single time. V is TRBV4-3 and J is TRBJ2-3; TRBD2 agrees at 13 bases. The CDR3 extends over 22 amino acids. Unmatched junction bases numbered 15, after V lost 0 bases and J lost 0 bases. The V gene's germline CDR1 is LGHNA and CDR2 YSLEER. CDR3 in amino acids: CASSQDWAGGTSGVTSTDTQYF. CDR3 nucleotides: TGCGCCAGCAGCCAAGATTGGGCAGGAGGGACTAGCGGGGTTACTAGCACAGATACGCAGTATTTT.

The J gene is TRBJ1-3, the V gene TRBV19, with 7 nucleotides matching TRBD1. V shed 3 bases and J 4 bases; nucleotides not matched to a gene: 3. Germline V gene data show CDR1 as LNHDA and CDR2 as SQIVND (reference sequence). The length of the CDR3 is 14 residues. CDR3 bases: TGTGCCAGTAGTATCGACAGGGACGGAAACACCATATATTTT. It specifies CASSIDRDGNTIYF.

The gene calls are TRBV29-1 and TRBJ2-7; the match to TRBD2 covers 9 bases. V dropped 6 bases and J dropped 3; count of bases not matched to a gene: 12. Per the germline V gene, CDR1 is SQVTM and CDR2 is ANQGSEA. The CDR3 covers 15 residues. The CDR3 here is CSVARDSGSFYEQYF. In DNA form, the CDR3 reads TGCAGCGTGGCGCGGGATAGCGGGAGCTTCTACGAGCAGTACTTC.

This clone occurred many times. In the same sample, other DNA sequences code for this CDR3. The V call is TRBV5-1, the J call TRBJ1-3, with a tentative D call TRBD1 (6 bases). This CDR3 contains 14 residues. Trimming took off 0 bases at V and 2 bases at J, with 6 bases between the two ends. CDR1 and CDR2 (germline): SGHRS, YFSETQ. CDR3 sequence (DNA): TGCGCCAGCAGCTTGGGGACAGCTGGAAACACCATATATTTT. This translates into CASSLGTAGNTIYF.

The V and J genes are TRBV9 and TRBJ1-1; D uncertain. Per germline, CDR1 SGDLS and CDR2 YYNGEE. The V and J ends lost 3 bases and 5 bases respectively, with 11 bases between them. The CDR3 has 13 residues. The CDR3 DNA reads as TGTGCCAGCAGCGATGGGAGAGGGACTGAAGCTTTCTTT. Amino acid sequence: CASSDGRGTEAFF.

The chain couples TRBV18 to TRBJ2-5; TRBD2 aligns across 9 bases. The CDR3 runs 16 residues. V lost 1 base to trimming and J lost 3 bases; unmatched junction nucleotides: 6. From germline, CDR1 is KGHSH and CDR2 LQKENI. The CDR3 protein is CASSPRPAGGKETQYF. In nucleotides, the CDR3 is TGTGCCAGCTCACCACGGCCCGCGGGGGGGAAAGAGACCCAGTACTTC.

The J gene is TRBJ2-1, the V gene TRBV29-1; D call uncertain. CDR3 size: 13 residues. CDR1 SQVTM and CDR2 ANQGSEA come from the germline V gene. Trimming took 7 bases from V and 0 from J, leaving 10 bases between them. In nucleotides, the CDR3 is TGCAGCGCCCGAACGAGCTCCTACAATGAGCAGTTCTTC. Protein product: CSARTSSYNEQFF.

The gene calls are TRBV10-1 and TRBJ2-7; 11 nucleotides line up with TRBD1. The CDR3 contains 17 residues. The germline gives CDR1 WNHNN, CDR2 SYGVQD (reference sequence). The junction had 9 bases not matched to a gene; V was cut back by 3 bases and J by 2 bases. In DNA, the CDR3 is TGCGCCAGCAGTGACATTATAGGGACAGGGGGTACCTACGAGCAGTACTTC. It codes for CASSDIIGTGGTYEQYF.

The chain joins TRBV2 to TRBJ2-7; 7 nucleotides agree with TRBD2. The CDR3 has 13 residues. J lost 4 bases, V lost 7 bases, and 7 bases had no gene match. Germline loops: CDR1 SNHLY, CDR2 FYNNEI. Written as DNA, the CDR3 is TGTGCCAGCACGCCCAGCGGGATTTACGAGCAGTACTTC. Amino acids: CASTPSGIYEQYF.

The gene calls are TRBV3-1 (or the pseudogene TRBV3-2) and TRBJ1-3, with 7 bases fitting TRBD1. This CDR3 is 15 amino acids long. V shed 4 bases, J shed 1 base, and the junction held 4 bases outside the gene matches. Germline V gene lookup returns CDR1 LGHDT and CDR2 YNNKEL (reference sequence). CDR3 protein: CASSPLTGSGNTIYF. CDR3 in DNA: TGTGCCAGCAGCCCTCTGACAGGGTCTGGAAACACCATATATTTT.

V and J are TRBV5-5 and TRBJ1-4; 8 bases map to TRBD1. Germline values: CDR1 SGHKS, CDR2 YYEKEE (reference sequence). V was pared by 4 bases and J by 0 bases, with 8 bases of the junction left unmatched. There are 17 residues in the CDR3. The CDR3 is CASSRIRQGTTNEKLFF. In DNA, the CDR3 is TGTGCCAGCAGCCGAATCCGACAGGGGACAACTAATGAAAAACTGTTTTTT. The full variable domain, with the rest looked up from reference TRBV5-5 and TRBJ1-4, is DAGVTQSPTHLIKTRGQQVTLRCSPISGHKSVSWYQQVLGQGPQFIFQYYEKEERGRGNFPDRFSARQFPNYSSELNVNALLLGDSALYLCASSRIRQGTTNEKLFFGSGTQLSVL.

The chain carries TRBV29-1 and TRBJ1-1; D not resolved. Germline loops: CDR1 SQVTM, CDR2 ANQGSEA. The CDR3 consists of 10 residues. V was pared by 6 bases and J by 5 bases, with 7 bases between. CDR3 region: CSVEETEAFF. CDR3 DNA sequence: TGCAGCGTGGAGGAGACTGAAGCTTTCTTT.

In this sample, this clone turned up once. V usage is TRBV4-1 and J usage is TRBJ2-2, with 9 bases fitting TRBD2. After removal of 4 bases from V and 5 bases from J, the junction contained 8 bases not matched to a gene. Germline V gene data show CDR1 as MGHRA and CDR2 as YSYEKL. CDR3 length equals 16 residues. The CDR3 is CASSPSAGGGTGELFF. CDR3 nucleotides: TGCGCCAGCAGCCCATCAGCGGGAGGTGGGACCGGGGAGCTGTTTTTT.

The CDR3 here is CASSLVDSYQETQYF. The CDR3 DNA reads as TGTGCCAGCAGCTTGGTTGACAGTTACCAAGAGACCCAGTACTTC. The chain recombines TRBV5-4 with TRBJ2-5, with D perhaps TRBD1 (5 bases). The CDR3 extends over 15 amino acids. Germline V gives CDR1 SGHNT, CDR2 YYREEE (reference sequence). Trimming pared 0 bases from V and 0 bases from J, leaving 9 bases between.

The V and J genes are TRBV11-1 and TRBJ2-1; possibly TRBD1 for D (6 bases). The CDR3 extends over 15 amino acids. Germline CDR1 and CDR2: SGHAT and FQDESV (reference sequence). V was pared by 1 base and J by 10 bases, with 17 bases between. The CDR3 DNA follows: TGTGCCAGCAGCTTAGGGGTTCCCAGCAGGGGCGAGCAGTTCTTC. This encodes CASSLGVPSRGEQFF.

The genes are TRBV29-1 and TRBJ2-1, with D hard to call. The CDR3 runs to 11 residues. Germline V gives CDR1 SQVTM, CDR2 ANQGSEA. V was pared by 6 bases and J by 3 bases, with 6 bases between. The DNA of the CDR3 is TGCAGCGTGTACAGCTACAATGAGCAGTTCTTC. This codes for CSVYSYNEQFF.

The chain links TRBV24-1 to TRBJ2-5; weak D call: TRBD2 (6 bases). The V end lost 0 bases, the J end lost 3 bases, and 7 bases lay between the germline ends. Germline V CDR1 and CDR2: KGHDR, SFDVKD. The CDR3 loop spans 14 amino acids. In DNA, the CDR3 is TGTGCCACCAGTGATTTGGGGGAGGAAGAGACCCAGTACTTC. Protein product: CATSDLGEEETQYF.

For this clone: Germline and junction disagree at one end, which may indicate a read error. The chain uses TRBV2 and TRBJ1-6; 10 bases fit TRBD1. The CDR3 is made up of 15 amino acids. The germline V gene encodes CDR1 SNHLY and CDR2 FYNNEI. The CDR3 sequence: CAISPGTGANSPLHF. The CDR3 nucleotides are TGTGCCATCAGTCCCGGGACAGGGGCTAATTCACCCCTCCACTTT.